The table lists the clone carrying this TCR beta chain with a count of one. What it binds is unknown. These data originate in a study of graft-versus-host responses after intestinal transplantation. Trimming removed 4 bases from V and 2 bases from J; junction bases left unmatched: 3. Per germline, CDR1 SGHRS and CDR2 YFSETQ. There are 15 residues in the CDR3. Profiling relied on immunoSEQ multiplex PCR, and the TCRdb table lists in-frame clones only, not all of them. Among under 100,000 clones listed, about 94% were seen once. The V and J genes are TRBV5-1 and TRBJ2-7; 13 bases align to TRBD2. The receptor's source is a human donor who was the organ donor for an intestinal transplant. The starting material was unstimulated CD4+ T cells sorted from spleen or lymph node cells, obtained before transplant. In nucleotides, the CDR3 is TGCGCCAGCAGCAAGGGACTAGCGGGGACCTACGAGCAGTACTTC. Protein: CASSKGLAGTYEQYF.